Sequencing of this T cell receptor beta chain was carried out in a study of blood T cell repertoires in COVID-19. Whole-study context: Material from acute and convalescent COVID-19 was sourced from the United States, Italy and Spain.

Trimming took off 5 bases at V and 6 bases at J, with 14 bases between the two ends. Germline CDR1 is SGHTA and CDR2 is FQGNSA. CDR3 size: 15 residues. Per the original methods: Amplification from reference gene primers served as the basis for estimated nucleated cell counts. The assay was immunoSEQ multiplex PCR, and TCRdb's table has in-frame clones only and misses some. The V and J calls and the clone size are those of that table, but D and trimming were determined from the DNA. The profile shows roughly 340,000 clones, 88% of them singletons. The TCR sequence derives from a woman in her seventies with COVID-19, enrolled during active disease. The chain links TRBV7-2 to TRBJ1-6, with TRBD1 as a possible D gene (5 bases). Material: peripheral blood. The CDR3 DNA is TGTGCCAGCAGCCTCCTCGGGGGACCTAATTCACCCCTCCACTTT. Its translation is CASSLLGGPNSPLHF.